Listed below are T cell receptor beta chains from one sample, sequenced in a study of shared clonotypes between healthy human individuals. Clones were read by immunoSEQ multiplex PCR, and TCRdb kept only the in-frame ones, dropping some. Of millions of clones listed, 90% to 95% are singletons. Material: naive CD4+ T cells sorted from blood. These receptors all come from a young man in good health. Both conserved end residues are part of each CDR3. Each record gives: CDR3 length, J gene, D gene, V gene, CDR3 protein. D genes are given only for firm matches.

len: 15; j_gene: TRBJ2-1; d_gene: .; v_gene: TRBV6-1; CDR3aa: CASSPRGSQDNEQFF
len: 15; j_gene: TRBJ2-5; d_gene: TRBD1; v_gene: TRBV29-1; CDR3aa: CSVYRSTGGGETQYF
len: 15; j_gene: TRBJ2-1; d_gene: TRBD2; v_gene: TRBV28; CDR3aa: CASSDTSGGANEQFF
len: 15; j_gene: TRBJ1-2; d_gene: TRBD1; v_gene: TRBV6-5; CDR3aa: CASTRGQGGLNGYTF
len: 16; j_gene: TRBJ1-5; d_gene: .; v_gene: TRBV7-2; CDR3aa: CASSSGPGQFNQPQHF
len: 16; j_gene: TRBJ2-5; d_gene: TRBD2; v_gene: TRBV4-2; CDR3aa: CASSRGLTSSEETQYF
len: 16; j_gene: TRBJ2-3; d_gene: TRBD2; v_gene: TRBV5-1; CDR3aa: CASSYGLAGVSVAQYF
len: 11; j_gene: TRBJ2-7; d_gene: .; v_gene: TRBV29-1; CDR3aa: CSVVGAYEQYF
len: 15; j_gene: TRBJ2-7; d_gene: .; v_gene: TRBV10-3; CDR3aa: CAIRMSGTLNYEQYF
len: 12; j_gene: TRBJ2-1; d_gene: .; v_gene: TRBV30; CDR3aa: CAWSAVYNEQFF
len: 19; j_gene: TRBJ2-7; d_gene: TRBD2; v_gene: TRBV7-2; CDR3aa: CASSSRPPGLAGSPYEQYF
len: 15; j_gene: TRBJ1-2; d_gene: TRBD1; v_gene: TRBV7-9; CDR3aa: CASSHDSTGDYGYTF
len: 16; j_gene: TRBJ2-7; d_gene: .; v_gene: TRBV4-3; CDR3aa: CASSQEIGQLPYEQYF
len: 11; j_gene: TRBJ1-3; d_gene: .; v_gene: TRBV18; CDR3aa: CASSPGRDIYF
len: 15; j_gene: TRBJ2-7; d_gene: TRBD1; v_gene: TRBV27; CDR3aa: CASSSGQGVYYEQYF
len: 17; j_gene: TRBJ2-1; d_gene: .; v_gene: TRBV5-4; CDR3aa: CASSSIQVTEDNGEQFF
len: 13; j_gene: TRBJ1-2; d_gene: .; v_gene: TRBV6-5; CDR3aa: CASSYVAGLGYTF
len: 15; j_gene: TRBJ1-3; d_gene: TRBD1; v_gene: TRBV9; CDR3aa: CASSVGQGSGNTIYF
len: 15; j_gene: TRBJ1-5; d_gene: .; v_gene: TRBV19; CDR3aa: CASSYSQVINQPQHF
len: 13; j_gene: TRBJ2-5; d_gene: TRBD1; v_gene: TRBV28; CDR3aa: CASSLAGGKTQYF